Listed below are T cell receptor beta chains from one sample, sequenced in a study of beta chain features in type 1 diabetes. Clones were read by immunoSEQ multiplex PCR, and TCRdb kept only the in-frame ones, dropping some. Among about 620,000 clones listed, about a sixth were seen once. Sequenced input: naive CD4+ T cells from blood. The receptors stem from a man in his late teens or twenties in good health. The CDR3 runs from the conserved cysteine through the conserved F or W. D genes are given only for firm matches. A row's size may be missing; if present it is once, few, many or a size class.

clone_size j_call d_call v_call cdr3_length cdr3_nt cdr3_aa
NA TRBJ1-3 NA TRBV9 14 TGTGCCAGCAGCGTCCTTGACGGCGGAAACACCATATATTTT CASSVLDGGNTIYF
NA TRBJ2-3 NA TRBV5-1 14 TGCGCCAGCAGCCGAGGGACTTTCACAGATACGCAGTATTTT CASSRGTFTDTQYF
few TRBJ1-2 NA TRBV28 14 TGTGCCAGCAGTTTAAGTTCCAGCCTCTATGGCTACACCTTC CASSLSSSLYGYTF
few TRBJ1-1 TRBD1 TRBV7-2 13 TGTGCCAGCAGCTCCCCGGGGCAGGGACAGGCTTTCTTT CASSSPGQGQAFF
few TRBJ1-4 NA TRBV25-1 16 TGTGCCAGCAGTCCAAGGGGGAGGGACATTAGGGAAAAACTGTTTTTT CASSPRGRDIREKLFF
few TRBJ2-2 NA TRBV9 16 TGTGCCAGCAGCGCCACAGGGCAGGGTCAGTGGGGGGAGCTGTTTTTT CASSATGQGQWGELFF
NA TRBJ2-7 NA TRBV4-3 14 TGCGCCAGCAGCCAAGAACCCAGCTCCTACGAGCAGTACTTC CASSQEPSSYEQYF
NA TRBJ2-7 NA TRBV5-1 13 TGCGCCAGCAGCCCTTCACAGGTATCCGAGCAGTACTTC CASSPSQVSEQYF
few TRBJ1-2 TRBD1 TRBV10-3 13 TGTGCGATCGGGCAGGGGGCCAACTATGGCTACACCTTC CAIGQGANYGYTF
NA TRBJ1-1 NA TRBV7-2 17 TGTGCCAGCAGCATCGCGCCCGGGCCCTCCATCGCAACTGAAGCTTTCTTT CASSIAPGPSIATEAFF
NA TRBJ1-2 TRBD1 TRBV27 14 TGTGCCAGCAGACGGACAGGGAGTAACTATGGCTACACCTTC CASRRTGSNYGYTF
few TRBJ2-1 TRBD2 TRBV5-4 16 TGTGCCAGCAGACGGCCGGGACTAGCGGGAGTGAATGAGCAGTTCTTC CASRRPGLAGVNEQFF
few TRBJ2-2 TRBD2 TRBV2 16 TGTGCCAGCAGTGGCAGCGGGGGAGCGAACACCGGGGAGCTGTTTTTT CASSGSGGANTGELFF
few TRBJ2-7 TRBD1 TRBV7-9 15 TGTGCCAGCAGCTTGCCCGGGACAGGGGCCTACGAGCAGTACTTC CASSLPGTGAYEQYF
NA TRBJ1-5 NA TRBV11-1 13 TGTGCCAGCAGCGACCGGGGCAATCAGCCCCAGCATTTT CASSDRGNQPQHF
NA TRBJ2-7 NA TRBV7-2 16 TGTGCCAGCAGCTTACGGTTGGGGCTTGGATCCCACGAGCAGTACTTC CASSLRLGLGSHEQYF
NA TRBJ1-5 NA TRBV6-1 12 TGTGCCACCTTGACAGGTACCGGGCCCCAGCATTTT CATLTGTGPQHF
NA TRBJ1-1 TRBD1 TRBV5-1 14 TGCGCCAGCAGCTTGGGGGACAGGACCACTGAAGCTTTCTTT CASSLGDRTTEAFF
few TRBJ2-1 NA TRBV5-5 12 TGTGCCAGCAGCTTTGTAGACAATGAGCAGTTCTTC CASSFVDNEQFF
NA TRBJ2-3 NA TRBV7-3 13 TGTGCCAGCAGCTTATCTAGAGCAGATACGCAGTATTTT CASSLSRADTQYF
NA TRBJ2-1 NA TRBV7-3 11 TGTGCCAGCAGCTTAAACAATGAGCAGTTCTTC CASSLNNEQFF
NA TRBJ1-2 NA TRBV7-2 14 TGTGCCAGCAGCTTGGCCAGCGCCGTCTATGGCTACACCTTC CASSLASAVYGYTF
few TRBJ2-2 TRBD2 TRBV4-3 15 TGCGCCAGCAGCCAAGTGGTAGCGGGGGCCGGGGAGCTGTTTTTT CASSQVVAGAGELFF
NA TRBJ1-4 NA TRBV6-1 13 TGTGCCAGCAGATCGCCGGGGCGCGAAAAACTGTTTTTT CASRSPGREKLFF
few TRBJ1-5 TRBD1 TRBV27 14 TGTGCCAGCAGTTGGACAGGGTCCAATCAGCCCCAGCATTTT CASSWTGSNQPQHF
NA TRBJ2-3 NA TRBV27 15 TGTGCCAGCAGTTTGGGGTCAGCAATCACAGATACGCAGTATTTT CASSLGSAITDTQYF
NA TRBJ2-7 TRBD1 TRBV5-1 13 TGCGCCAGCAGCAGACAGGGGTCCTACGAGCAGTACTTC CASSRQGSYEQYF
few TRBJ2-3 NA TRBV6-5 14 TGTGCCAGCAGGAGGAGCGGTATCACAGATACGCAGTATTTT CASRRSGITDTQYF
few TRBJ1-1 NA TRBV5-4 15 TGTGCCAGCAGCTTGTACGCCGGAGAGAGCACTGAAGCTTTCTTT CASSLYAGESTEAFF
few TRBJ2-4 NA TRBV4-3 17 TGCGCCAGCAGCCAAGTTGGTCAGGGAATAACCAAAAACATTCAGTACTTC CASSQVGQGITKNIQYF
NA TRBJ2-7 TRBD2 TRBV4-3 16 TGCGCCAGCAGCCGTACCGGGACTAGCGGGACATACGAGCAGTACTTC CASSRTGTSGTYEQYF
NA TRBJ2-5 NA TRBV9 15 TGTGCCAGCAGCGCCGGCCCCGCGGGCCAAGAGACCCAGTACTTC CASSAGPAGQETQYF
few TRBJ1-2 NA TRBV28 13 TGTGCCAGCGGACGACAGACTAACTATGGCTACACCTTC CASGRQTNYGYTF